The source of this T cell receptor beta chain is a study of blood T cell repertoires in COVID-19. The sample holds one count of this clone. Measured with immunoSEQ multiplex PCR; TCRdb has only the in-frame clones, and not every one. The sample shows 150,000 to 200,000 clones, 92% of them seen only once. The CDR3 runs 13 residues. V was clipped by 6 bases and J by 4 bases; unmatched bases: 5. The germline V gene has CDR1 SGHNT and CDR2 YENEEA. The chain carries TRBV11-3 and TRBJ2-5; TRBD2 matches at 7 bases. Sequencing input: peripheral blood. The sequence was collected from a man younger than 45 with COVID-19, enrolled during active disease. The CDR3 region has the DNA TGTGCCAGCAGGTCTACGGGGGGAGAGACCCAGTACTTC. This gives the protein CASRSTGGETQYF.